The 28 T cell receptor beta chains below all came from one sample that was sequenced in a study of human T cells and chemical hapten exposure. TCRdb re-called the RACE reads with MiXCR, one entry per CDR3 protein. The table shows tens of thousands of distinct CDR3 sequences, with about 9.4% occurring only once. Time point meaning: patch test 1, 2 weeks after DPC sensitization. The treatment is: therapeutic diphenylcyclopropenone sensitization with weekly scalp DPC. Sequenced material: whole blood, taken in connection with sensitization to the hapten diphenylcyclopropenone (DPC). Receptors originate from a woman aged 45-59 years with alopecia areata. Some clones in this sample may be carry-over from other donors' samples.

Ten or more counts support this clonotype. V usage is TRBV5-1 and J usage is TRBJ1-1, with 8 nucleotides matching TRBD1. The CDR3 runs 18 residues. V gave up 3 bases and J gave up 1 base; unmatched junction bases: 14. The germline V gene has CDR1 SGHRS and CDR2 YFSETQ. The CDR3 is CASSSFVPTGGPNTEAFF. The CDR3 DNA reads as TGCGCCAGCAGCTCGTTTGTGCCCACAGGGGGACCGAACACTGAAGCTTTCTTT.

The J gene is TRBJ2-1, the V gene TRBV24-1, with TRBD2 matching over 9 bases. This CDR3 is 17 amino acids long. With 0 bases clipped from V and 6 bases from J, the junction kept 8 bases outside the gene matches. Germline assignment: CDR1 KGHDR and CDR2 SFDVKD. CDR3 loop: CATSDLRGSGRFNEQFF. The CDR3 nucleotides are TGTGCCACCAGTGATTTGCGAGGTAGCGGGAGATTCAATGAGCAGTTCTTC.

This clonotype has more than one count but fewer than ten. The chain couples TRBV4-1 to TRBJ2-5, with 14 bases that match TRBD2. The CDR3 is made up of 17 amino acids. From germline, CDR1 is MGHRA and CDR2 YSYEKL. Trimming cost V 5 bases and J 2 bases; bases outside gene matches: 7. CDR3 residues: CASSGTSGSGRQETQYF. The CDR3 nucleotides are TGCGCCAGCAGCGGGACTAGCGGGAGTGGGCGACAAGAGACCCAGTACTTC.

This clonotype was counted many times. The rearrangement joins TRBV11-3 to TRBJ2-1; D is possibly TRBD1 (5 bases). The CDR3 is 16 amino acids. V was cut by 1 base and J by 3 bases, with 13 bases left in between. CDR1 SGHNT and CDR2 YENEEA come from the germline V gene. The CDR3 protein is CASSLAGQGGYNEQFF. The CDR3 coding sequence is TGTGCCAGCAGCTTAGCCGGGCAGGGCGGCTACAATGAGCAGTTCTTC. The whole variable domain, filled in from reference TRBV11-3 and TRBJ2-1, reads EAGVVQSPRYKIIEKKQPVAFWCNPISGHNTLYWYLQNLGQGPELLIRYENEEAVDDSQLPKDRFSAERLKGVDSTLKIQPAELGDSAVYLCASSLAGQGGYNEQFFGPGTRLTVL.

This chain's CDR3 is CAWQGIMNTEAFF. Here the CDR3 DNA reads TGTGCCTGGCAAGGGATCATGAACACTGAAGCTTTCTTT. The rearrangement uses TRBV30 and TRBJ1-1; D is undetermined. The CDR3 runs to 13 residues. From germline, CDR1 is GTSNPN and CDR2 SVGIG (reference sequence). V gave up 5 bases and J gave up 0 bases, with 10 bases separating them. The full variable domain, completed using reference TRBV30 and TRBJ1-1, is SQTIHQWPATLVQPVGSPLSLECTVEGTSNPNLYWYRQAAGRGLQLLFYSVGIGQISSEVPQNLSASRPQDRQFILSSKKLLLSDSGFYLCAWQGIMNTEAFFGQGTRLTVV.

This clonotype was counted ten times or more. The CDR3 nucleotides are TGTGCCAGCAGCCAAGAGACCCAGTACTTC. Its protein is CASSQETQYF. This rearrangement joins TRBV3-1 to TRBJ2-5; no reliable D call. Germline V gene sequence: CDR1 LGHDT, CDR2 YNNKEL (reference sequence). V lost 0 bases to trimming and J lost 7 bases, with 0 bases between them. The CDR3 extends over 10 amino acids.

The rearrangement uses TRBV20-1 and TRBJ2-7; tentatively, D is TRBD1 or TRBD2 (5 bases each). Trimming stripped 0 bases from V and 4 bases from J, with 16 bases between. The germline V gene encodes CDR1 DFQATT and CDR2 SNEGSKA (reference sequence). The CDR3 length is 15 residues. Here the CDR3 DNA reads TGCAGTGCTAGAGACCTTGGCAGGGCGGGTTACGAGCAGTACTTC. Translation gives CSARDLGRAGYEQYF.

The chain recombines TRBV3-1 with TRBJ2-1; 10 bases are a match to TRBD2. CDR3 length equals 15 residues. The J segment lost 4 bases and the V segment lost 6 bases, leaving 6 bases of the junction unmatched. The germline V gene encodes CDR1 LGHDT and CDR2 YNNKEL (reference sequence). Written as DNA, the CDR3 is TGTGCCAGCAGTCGTACTAGCGGGGAATACAATGAGCAGTTCTTC. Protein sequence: CASSRTSGEYNEQFF.

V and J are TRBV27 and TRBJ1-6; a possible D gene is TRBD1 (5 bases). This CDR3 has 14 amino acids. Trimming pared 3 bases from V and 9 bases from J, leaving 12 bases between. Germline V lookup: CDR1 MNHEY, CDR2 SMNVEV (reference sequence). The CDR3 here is CASSFRSTVSPLHF. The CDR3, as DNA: TGTGCCAGCAGTTTCCGGTCGACAGTTTCACCCCTCCACTTT.

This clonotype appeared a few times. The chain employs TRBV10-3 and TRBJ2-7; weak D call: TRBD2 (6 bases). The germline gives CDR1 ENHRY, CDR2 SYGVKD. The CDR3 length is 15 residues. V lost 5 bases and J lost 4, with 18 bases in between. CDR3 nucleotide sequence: TGTGCCATCAGTTCCGCTAGCGTGTCGAGGTACGAGCAGTACTTC. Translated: CAISSASVSRYEQYF.

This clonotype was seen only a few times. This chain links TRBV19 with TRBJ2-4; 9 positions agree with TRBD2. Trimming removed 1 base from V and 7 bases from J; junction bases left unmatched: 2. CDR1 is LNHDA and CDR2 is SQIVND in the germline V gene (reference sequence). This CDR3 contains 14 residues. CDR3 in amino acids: CASSIGGGENIQYF. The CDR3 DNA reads TGTGCCAGTAGTATAGGCGGGGGGGAGAACATTCAGTACTTC.

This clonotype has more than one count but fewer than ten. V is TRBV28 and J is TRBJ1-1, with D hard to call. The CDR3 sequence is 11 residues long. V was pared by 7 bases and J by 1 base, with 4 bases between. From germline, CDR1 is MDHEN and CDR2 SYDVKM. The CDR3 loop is CASTGNTEAFF. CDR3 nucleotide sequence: TGTGCCAGCACAGGGAACACTGAAGCTTTCTTT.

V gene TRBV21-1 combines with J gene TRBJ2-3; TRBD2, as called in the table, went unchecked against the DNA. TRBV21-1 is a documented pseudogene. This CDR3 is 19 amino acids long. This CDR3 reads CASSKEDPGTSGSTDTQYF. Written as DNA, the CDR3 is TGTGCCAGCAGCAAAGAAGATCCCGGCACTAGCGGGAGCACAGATACGCAGTATTTT.

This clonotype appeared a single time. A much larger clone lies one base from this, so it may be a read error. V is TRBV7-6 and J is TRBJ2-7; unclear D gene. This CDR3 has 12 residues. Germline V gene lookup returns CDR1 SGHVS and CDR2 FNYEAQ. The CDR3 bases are TGTGCCAACAGCCCCGCCTCCTACGAGCAGTACTTC. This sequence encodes CANSPASYEQYF.

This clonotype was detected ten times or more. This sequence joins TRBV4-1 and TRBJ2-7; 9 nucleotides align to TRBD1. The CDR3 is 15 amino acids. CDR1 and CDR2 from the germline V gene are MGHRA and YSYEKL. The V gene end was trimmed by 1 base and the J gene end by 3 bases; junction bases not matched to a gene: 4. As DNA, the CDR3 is TGCGCCAGCAGCCAAGGACAGGGGGAAGGCTACGAGCAGTACTTC. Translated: CASSQGQGEGYEQYF.

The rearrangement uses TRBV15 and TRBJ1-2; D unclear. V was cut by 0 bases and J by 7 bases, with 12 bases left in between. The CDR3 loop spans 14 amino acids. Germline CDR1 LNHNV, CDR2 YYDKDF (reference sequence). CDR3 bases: TGTGCCACCAGCAGAGAGATCCGAGGGCTTGGCTACACCTTC. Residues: CATSREIRGLGYTF.

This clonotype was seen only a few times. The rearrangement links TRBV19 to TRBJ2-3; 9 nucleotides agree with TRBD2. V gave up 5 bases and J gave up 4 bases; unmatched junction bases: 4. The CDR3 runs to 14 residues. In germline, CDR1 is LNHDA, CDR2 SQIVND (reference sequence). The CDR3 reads CASSWREGADTQYF. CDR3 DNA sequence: TGTGCCAGTAGTTGGCGGGAGGGAGCAGATACGCAGTATTTT. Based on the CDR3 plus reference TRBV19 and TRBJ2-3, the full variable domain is DGGITQSPKYLFRKEGQNVTLSCEQNLNHDAMYWYRQDPGQGLRLIYYSQIVNDFQKGDIAEGYSVSREKKESFPLTVTSAQKNPTAFYLCASSWREGADTQYFGPGTRLTVL.

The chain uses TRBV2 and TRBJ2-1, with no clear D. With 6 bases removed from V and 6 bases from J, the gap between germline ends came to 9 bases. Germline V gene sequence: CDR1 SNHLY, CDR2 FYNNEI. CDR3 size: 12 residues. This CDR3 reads CASRPLGNEQFF. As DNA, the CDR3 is TGTGCCAGCAGGCCTCTAGGCAATGAGCAGTTCTTC. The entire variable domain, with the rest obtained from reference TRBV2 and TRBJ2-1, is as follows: EPEVTQTPSHQVTQMGQEVILRCVPISNHLYFYWYRQILGQKVEFLVSFYNNEISEKSEIFDDQFSVERPDGSNFTLKIRSTKLEDSAMYFCASRPLGNEQFFGPGTRLTVL.

CDR3 amino acids: CASSQGLSMNTEAFF. CDR3 sequence (DNA): TGTGCCAGCAGCCAGGGACTCTCGATGAACACTGAAGCTTTCTTT. The chain employs TRBV4-2 and TRBJ1-1; possible D gene TRBD1, 5 bases. CDR1 is LGHNA, CDR2 YNFKEQ, per germline. The CDR3 has 15 amino acids. V was trimmed by 3 bases and J by 0 bases, leaving 11 bases between them.

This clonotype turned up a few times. The CDR3 protein is CASSTRQGSYEQYF. The CDR3, as DNA: TGTGCCAGCAGTACCAGACAGGGCTCCTACGAGCAGTACTTC. The V call is TRBV6-2 or TRBV6-3, the J call TRBJ2-7; TRBD1 matches at 7 bases. The CDR3 spans 14 residues. Per germline, CDR1 MNHEY and CDR2 SVGEGT. V trimming: 5 bases; J trimming: 0 bases; junction bases outside the gene matches: 4.

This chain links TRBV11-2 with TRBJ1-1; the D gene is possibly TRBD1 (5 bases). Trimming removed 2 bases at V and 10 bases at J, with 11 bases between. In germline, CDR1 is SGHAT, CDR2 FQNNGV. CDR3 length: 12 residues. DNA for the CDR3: TGTGCCAGCAGCTTAACCAGGGATAGAGCTTTCTTT. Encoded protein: CASSLTRDRAFF.

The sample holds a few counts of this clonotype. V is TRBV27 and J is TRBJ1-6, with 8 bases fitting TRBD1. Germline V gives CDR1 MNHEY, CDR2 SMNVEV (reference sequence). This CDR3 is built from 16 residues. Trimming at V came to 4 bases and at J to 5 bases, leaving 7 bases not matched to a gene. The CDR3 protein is CASSSKTGANNSPLHF. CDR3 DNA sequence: TGTGCCAGCAGTTCAAAGACAGGGGCGAATAATTCACCCCTCCACTTT.

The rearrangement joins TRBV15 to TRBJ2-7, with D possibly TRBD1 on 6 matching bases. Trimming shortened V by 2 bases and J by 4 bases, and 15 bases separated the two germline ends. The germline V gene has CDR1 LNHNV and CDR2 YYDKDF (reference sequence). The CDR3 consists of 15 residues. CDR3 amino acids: CATSRSRDTFYEQYF. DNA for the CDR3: TGTGCCACCAGCAGATCCCGGGACACTTTTTACGAGCAGTACTTC.

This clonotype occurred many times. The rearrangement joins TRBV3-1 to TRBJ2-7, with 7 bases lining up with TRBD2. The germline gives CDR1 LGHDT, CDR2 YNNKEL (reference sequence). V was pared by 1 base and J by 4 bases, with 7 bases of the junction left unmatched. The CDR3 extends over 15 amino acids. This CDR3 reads CASSQGASGIYEQYF. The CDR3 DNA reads TGTGCCAGCAGCCAAGGGGCTAGCGGAATATACGAGCAGTACTTC.

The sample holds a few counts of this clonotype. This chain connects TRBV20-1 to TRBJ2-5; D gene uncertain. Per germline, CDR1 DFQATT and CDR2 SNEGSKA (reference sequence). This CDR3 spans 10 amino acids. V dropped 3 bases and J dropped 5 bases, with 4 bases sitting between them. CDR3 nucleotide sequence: TGCAGTGCTAGTCCCGAGACCCAGTACTTC. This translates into CSASPETQYF.

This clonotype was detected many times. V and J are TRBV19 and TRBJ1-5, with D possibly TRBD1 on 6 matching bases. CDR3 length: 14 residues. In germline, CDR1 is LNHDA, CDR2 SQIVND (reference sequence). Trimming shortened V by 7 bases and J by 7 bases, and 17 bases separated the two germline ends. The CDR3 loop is CASTLREGGQPQHF. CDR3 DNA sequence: TGTGCCAGTACCCTCCGCGAGGGGGGACAGCCCCAGCATTTT.

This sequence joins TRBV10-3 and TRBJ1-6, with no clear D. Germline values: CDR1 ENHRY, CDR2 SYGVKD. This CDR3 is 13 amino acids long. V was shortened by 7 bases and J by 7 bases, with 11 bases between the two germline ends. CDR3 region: CAIKGVANSPLHF. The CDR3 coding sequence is TGTGCCATCAAGGGAGTAGCGAATTCACCCCTCCACTTT.

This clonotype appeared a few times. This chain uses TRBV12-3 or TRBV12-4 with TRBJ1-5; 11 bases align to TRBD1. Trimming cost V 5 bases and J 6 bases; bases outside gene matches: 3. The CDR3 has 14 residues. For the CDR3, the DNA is TGTGCCAGCAGTGGGACAGGGGGAGGTCAGCCCCAGCATTTT. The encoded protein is CASSGTGGGQPQHF.